This T cell receptor beta chain emerged from a study of vaccination and CD4 T cells after COVID-19. The CDR3 has 17 amino acids. Germline V gene lookup returns CDR1 DFQATT and CDR2 SNEGSKA (reference sequence). The V and J ends lost 0 bases and 4 bases respectively, with 19 bases between them. This clonotype turned up a few times. Antigen unknown. The sample's treatment: roughly 11-day PBMC culture with coronavirus spike peptide pools or control peptides (ViraFEST assay). March to December 2020 was the span of positive PCR dates, which predated US Alpha, Beta and Delta variants. Sequencing of DNA taken from cultured CD4+ T cells relied on the Oncomine TCR Beta short-read assay. Genomic DNA was taken out of cultured CD4+ T cells by extraction. One entry per CDR3 protein, called by TCRdb with MiXCR from the PCR reads. The sample lists about 11,000 distinct CDR3 sequences, 45% seen once, with about 20% in the top ten.

This clonotype was sampled from a human donor with COVID-19. The chain joins TRBV20-1 to TRBJ1-5, with D possibly TRBD1 on 6 matching bases. The source material was cultured CD4+ T cells from blood, sampled after SARS-CoV-2 vaccination. The CDR3 loop is CSARDGLYPRGNQPQHF. For the CDR3, the DNA is TGCAGTGCTAGAGATGGATTATATCCTAGGGGGAATCAGCCCCAGCATTTT.